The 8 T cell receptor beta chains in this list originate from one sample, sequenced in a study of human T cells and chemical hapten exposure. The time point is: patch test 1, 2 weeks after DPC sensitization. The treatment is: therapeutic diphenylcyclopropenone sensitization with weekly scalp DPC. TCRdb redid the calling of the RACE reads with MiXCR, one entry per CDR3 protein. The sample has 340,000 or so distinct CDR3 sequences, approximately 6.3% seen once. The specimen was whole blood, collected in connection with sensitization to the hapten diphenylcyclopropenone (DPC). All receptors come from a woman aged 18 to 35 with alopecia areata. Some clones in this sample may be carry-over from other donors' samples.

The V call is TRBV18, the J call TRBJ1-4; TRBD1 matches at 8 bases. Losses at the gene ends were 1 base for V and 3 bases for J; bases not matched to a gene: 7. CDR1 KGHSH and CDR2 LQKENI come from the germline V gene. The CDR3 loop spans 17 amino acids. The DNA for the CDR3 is TGTGCCAGCTCACCACAGGTCGGGACAGGCCCTAATGAAAAACTGTTTTTT. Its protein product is CASSPQVGTGPNEKLFF.

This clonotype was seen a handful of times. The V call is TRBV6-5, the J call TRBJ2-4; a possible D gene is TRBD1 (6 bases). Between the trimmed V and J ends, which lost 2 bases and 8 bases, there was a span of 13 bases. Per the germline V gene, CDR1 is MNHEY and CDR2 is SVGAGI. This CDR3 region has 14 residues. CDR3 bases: TGTGCCAGCAGTTACGCACAGGGTCAACACATTCAGTACTTC. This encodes CASSYAQGQHIQYF.

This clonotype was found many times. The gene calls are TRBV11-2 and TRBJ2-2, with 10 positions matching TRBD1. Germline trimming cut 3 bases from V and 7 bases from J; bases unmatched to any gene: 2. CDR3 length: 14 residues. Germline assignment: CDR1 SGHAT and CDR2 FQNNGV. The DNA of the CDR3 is TGTGCCAGCAGCTTGGGACAGGGGTACGGGGAGCTGTTTTTT. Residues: CASSLGQGYGELFF.

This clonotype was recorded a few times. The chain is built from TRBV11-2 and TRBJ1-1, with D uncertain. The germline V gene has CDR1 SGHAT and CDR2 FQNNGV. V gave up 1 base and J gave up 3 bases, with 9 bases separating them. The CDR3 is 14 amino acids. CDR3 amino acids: CASSLVPGHTEAFF. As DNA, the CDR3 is TGTGCCAGCAGCTTAGTCCCGGGCCACACTGAAGCTTTCTTT.

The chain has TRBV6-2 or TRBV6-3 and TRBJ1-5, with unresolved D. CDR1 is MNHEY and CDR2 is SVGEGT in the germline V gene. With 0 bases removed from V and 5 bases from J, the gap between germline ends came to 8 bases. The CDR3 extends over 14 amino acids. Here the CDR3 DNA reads TGTGCCAGCAGTTACTCAGGTGGCCATCAGCCCCAGCATTTT. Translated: CASSYSGGHQPQHF.

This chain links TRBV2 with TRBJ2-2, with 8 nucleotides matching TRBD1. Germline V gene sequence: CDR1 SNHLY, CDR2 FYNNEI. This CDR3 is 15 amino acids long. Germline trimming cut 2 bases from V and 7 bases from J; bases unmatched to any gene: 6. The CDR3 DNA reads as TGTGCCAGCAGTGAACCGGGACAGGTACTCGGGGAGCTGTTTTTT. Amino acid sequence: CASSEPGQVLGELFF.

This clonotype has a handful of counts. The chain's CDR3 is CASSSTGNRNEQFF. DNA for the CDR3: TGTGCCAGCAGCTCAACAGGGAATCGCAATGAGCAGTTCTTC. The chain uses TRBV11-1 and TRBJ2-1; possible D gene TRBD1, 6 bases. V was shortened by 4 bases and J by 6 bases, with 13 bases between the two germline ends. From germline, CDR1 is SGHAT and CDR2 FQDESV (reference sequence). The CDR3 has 14 residues. Drawing the rest from reference TRBV11-1 and TRBJ2-1, the complete variable domain is EAEVAQSPRYKITEKSQAVAFWCDPISGHATLYWYRQILGQGPELLVQFQDESVVDDSQLPKDRFSAERLKGVDSTLKIQPAELGDSAMYLCASSSTGNRNEQFFGPGTRLTVL.

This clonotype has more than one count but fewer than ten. This chain's CDR3 is CASSLALDTEAFF. The CDR3, as DNA: TGTGCCAGCAGCTTAGCCCTTGACACTGAAGCTTTCTTT. V usage is TRBV7-8 and J usage is TRBJ1-1; D gene unclear. Germline V CDR1 and CDR2: SGHVS, FQNEAQ. The length of the CDR3 is 13 residues. V was pared by 0 bases and J by 3 bases, with 5 bases between.